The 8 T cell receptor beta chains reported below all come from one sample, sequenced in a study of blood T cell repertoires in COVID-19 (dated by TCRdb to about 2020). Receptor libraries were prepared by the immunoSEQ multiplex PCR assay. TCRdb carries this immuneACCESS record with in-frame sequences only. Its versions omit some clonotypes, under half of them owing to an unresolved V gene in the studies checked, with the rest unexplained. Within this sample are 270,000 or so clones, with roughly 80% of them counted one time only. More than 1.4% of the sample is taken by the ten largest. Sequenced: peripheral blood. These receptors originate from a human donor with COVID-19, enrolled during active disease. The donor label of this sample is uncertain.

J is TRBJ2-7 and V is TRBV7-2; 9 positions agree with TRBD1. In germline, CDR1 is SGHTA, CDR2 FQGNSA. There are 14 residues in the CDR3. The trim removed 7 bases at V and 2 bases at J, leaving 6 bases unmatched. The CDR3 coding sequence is TGTGCCAGCACCCAGGGGACAGGGCCCTACGAGCAGTACTTC. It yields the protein CASTQGTGPYEQYF.

The CDR3 here is CASSPLRTLAGQETQYF. The CDR3 DNA reads TGTGCCAGCAGCCCCTTAAGAACCTTGGCCGGGCAAGAGACCCAGTACTTC. The V gene is TRBV27, the J gene TRBJ2-5; unclear D gene. CDR1 is MNHEY and CDR2 is SMNVEV in the germline V gene (reference sequence). V lost 6 bases to trimming and J lost 2 bases, with 22 bases between them. The CDR3 is 17 residues long.

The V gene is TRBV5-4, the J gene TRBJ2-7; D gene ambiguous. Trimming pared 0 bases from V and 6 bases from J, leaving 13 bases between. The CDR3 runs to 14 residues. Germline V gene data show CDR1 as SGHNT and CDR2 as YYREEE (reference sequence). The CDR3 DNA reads TGTGCCAGCAGCTTGGATAGGAGAACTCGCGAGCAGTACTTC. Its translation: CASSLDRRTREQYF.

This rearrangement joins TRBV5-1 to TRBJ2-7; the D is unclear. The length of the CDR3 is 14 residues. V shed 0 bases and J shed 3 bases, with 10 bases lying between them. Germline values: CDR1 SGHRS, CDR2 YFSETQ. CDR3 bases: TGCGCCAGCAGCTTGGTGCAGAATTTCTACGAGCAGTACTTC. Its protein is CASSLVQNFYEQYF. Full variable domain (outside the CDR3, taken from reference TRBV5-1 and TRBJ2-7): KAGVTQTPRYLIKTRGQQVTLSCSPISGHRSVSWYQQTPGQGLQFLFEYFSETQRNKGNFPGRFSGRQFSNSRSEMNVSTLELGDSALYLCASSLVQNFYEQYFGPGTRLTVT.

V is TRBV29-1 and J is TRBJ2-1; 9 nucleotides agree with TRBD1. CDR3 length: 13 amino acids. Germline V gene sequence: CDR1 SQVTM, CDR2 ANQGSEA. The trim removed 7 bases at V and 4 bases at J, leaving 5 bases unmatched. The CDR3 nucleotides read TGCAGCGGATCCGGGACAGGGTACAATGAGCAGTTCTTC. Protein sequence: CSGSGTGYNEQFF.

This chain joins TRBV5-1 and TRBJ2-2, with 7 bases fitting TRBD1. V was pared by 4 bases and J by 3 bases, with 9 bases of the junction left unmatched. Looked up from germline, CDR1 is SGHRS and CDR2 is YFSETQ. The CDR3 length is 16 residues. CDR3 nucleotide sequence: TGCGCCAGCAGCCCACGGGACAGTGGGGACACCGGGGAGCTGTTTTTT. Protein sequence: CASSPRDSGDTGELFF.

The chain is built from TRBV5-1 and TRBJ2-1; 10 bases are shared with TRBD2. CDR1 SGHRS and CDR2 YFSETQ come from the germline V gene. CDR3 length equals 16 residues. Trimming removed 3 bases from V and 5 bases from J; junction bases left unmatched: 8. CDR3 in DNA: TGCGCCAGCAGCTCAGAGCGGGAGGGCCGGAACAATGAGCAGTTCTTC. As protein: CASSSEREGRNNEQFF.

DNA of the CDR3: TGTGCCAGTAGTCCTCGGACTAGTCCAGAGACCCAGTACTTC. Translated, it gives CASSPRTSPETQYF. This sequence joins TRBV19 and TRBJ2-5, with 7 bases fitting TRBD2. Germline loops: CDR1 LNHDA, CDR2 SQIVND (reference sequence). This CDR3 spans 14 amino acids. The V gene end was trimmed by 5 bases and the J gene end by 4 bases; junction bases not matched to a gene: 7.